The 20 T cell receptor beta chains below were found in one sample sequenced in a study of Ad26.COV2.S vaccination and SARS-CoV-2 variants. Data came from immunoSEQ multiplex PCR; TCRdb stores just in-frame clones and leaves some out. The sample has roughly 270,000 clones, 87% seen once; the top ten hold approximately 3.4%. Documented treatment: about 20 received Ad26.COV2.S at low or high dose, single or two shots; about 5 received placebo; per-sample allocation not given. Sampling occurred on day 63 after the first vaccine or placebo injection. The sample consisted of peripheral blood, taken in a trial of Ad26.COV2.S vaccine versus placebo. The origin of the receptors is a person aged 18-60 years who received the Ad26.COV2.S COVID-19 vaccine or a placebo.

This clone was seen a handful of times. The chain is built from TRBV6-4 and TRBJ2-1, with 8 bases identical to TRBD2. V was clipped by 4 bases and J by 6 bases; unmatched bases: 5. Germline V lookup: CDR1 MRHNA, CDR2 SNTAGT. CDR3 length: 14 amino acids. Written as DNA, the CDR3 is TGTGCCAGCAGTGCGGATAGCGGGATCAATGAGCAGTTCTTC. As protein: CASSADSGINEQFF.

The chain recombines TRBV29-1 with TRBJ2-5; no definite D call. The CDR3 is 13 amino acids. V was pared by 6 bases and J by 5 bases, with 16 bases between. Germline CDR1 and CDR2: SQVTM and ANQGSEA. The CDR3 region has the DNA TGCAGCGTCGAGAGTGGCGAAGGGGAGACCCAGTACTTC. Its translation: CSVESGEGETQYF.

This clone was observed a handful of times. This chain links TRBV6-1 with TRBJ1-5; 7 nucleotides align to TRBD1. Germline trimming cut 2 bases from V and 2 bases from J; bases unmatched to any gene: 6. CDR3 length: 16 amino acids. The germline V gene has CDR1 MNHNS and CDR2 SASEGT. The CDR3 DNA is TGTGCCAGCAGTGAATATCGTGGACAGGGCAATCAGCCCCAGCATTTT. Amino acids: CASSEYRGQGNQPQHF.

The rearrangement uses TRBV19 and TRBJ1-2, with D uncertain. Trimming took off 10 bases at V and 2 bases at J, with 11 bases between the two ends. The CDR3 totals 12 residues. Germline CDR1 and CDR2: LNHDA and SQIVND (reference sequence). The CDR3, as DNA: TGTGCCACCGCCGACACGAACTATGGCTACACCTTC. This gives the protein CATADTNYGYTF.

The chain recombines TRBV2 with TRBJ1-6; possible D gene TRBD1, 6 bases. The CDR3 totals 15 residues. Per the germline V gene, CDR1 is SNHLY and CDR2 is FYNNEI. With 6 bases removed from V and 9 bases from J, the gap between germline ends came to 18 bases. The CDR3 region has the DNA TGTGCCAGCAGGGACAGATCGGGACTGGGTTCACCCCTCCACTTT. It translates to CASRDRSGLGSPLHF. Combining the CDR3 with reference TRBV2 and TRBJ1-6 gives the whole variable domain EPEVTQTPSHQVTQMGQEVILRCVPISNHLYFYWYRQILGQKVEFLVSFYNNEISEKSEIFDDQFSVERPDGSNFTLKIRSTKLEDSAMYFCASRDRSGLGSPLHFGNGTRLTVT.

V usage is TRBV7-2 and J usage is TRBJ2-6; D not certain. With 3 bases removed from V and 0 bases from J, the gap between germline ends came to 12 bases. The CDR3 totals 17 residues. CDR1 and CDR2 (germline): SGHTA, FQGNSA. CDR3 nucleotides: TGTGCCAGCAGCTTGGCGAGTCGGCCCTCTGGGGCCAACGTCCTGACTTTC. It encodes CASSLASRPSGANVLTF. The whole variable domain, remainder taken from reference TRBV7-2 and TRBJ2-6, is GAGVSQSPSNKVTEKGKDVELRCDPISGHTALYWYRQSLGQGLEFLIYFQGNSAPDKSGLPSDRFSAERTGGSVSTLTIQRTQQEDSAVYLCASSLASRPSGANVLTFGAGSRLTVL.

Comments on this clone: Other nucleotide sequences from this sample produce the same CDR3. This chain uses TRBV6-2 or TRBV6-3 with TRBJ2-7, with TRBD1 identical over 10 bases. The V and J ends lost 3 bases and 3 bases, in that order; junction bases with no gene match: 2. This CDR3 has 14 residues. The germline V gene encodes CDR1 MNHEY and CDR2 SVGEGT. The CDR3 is CASSYRDRGYEQYF. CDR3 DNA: TGTGCCAGCAGTTATCGGGACAGGGGCTACGAGCAGTACTTC.

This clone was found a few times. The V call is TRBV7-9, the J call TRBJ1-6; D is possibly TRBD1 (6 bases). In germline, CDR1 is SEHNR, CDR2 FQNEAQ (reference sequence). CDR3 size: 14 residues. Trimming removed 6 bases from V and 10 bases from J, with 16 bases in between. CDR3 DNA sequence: TGTGCCAGCAGGCCGACAGGAGGTAACTCACCCCTCCACTTT. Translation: CASRPTGGNSPLHF. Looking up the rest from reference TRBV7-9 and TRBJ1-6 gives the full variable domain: DTGVSQNPRHKITKRGQNVTFRCDPISEHNRLYWYRQTLGQGPEFLTYFQNEAQLEKSRLLSDRFSAERPKGSFSTLEIQRTEQGDSAMYLCASRPTGGNSPLHFGNGTRLTVT.

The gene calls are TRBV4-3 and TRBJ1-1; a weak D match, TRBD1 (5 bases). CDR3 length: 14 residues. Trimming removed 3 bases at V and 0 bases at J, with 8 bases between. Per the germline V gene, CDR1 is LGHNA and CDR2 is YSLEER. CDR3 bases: TGCGCCAGCAGCCACCGGGGGGTGAACACTGAAGCTTTCTTT. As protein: CASSHRGVNTEAFF.

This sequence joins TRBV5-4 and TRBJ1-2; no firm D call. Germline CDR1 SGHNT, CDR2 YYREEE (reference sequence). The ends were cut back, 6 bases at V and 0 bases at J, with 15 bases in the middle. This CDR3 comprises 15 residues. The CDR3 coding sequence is TGTGCCAGCACCCTAGACTTCACAGCTAACTATGGCTACACCTTC. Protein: CASTLDFTANYGYTF.

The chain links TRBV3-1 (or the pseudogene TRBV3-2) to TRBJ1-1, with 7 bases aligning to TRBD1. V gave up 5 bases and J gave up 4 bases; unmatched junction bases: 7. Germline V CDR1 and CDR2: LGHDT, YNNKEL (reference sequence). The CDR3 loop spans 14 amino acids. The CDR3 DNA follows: TGTGCCAGCAGCTCAAAACCAGGGGGCACTGAAGCTTTCTTT. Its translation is CASSSKPGGTEAFF.

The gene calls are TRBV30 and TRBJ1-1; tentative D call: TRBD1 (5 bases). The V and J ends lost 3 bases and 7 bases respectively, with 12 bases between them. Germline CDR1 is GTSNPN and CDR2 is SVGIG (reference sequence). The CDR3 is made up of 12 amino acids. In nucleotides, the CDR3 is TGTGCCTGGAGGAGGGGATTCGGTGAAGCTTTCTTT. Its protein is CAWRRGFGEAFF.

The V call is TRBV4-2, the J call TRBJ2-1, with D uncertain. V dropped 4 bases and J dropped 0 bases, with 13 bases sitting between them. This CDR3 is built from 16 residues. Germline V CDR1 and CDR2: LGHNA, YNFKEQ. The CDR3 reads CASSLWDRSSYNEQFF. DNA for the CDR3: TGTGCCAGCAGCCTATGGGATAGGAGCTCCTACAATGAGCAGTTCTTC.

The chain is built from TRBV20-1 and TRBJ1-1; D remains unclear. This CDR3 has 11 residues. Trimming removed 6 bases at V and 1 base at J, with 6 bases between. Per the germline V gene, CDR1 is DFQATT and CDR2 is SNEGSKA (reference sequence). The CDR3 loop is CSAEGNTEAFF. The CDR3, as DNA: TGCAGTGCGGAGGGGAACACTGAAGCTTTCTTT.

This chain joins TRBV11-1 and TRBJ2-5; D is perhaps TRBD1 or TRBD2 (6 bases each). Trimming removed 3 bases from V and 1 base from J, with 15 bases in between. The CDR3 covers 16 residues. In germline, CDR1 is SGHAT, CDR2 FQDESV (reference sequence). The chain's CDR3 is CASSLNPGAIQETQYF. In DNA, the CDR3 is TGTGCCAGCAGCTTGAATCCGGGGGCCATCCAAGAGACCCAGTACTTC.

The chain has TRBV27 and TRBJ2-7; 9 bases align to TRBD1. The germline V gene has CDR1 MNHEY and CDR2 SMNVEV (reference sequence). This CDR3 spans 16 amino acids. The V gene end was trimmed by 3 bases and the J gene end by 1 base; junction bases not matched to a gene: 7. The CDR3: CASSFQTGTGSYEQYF. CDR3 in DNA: TGTGCCAGCAGTTTCCAGACCGGGACAGGGTCCTACGAGCAGTACTTC.

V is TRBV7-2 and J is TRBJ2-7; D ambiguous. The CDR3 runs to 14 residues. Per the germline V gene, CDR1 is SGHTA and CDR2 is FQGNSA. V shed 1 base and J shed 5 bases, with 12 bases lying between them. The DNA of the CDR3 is TGTGCCAGCAGCTTAGTTGGTGGCAACAACGAGCAGTACTTC. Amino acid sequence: CASSLVGGNNEQYF.

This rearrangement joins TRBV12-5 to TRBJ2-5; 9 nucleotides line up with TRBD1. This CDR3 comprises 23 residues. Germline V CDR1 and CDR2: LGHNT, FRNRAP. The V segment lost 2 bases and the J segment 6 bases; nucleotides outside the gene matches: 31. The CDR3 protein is CASGLFLLSFLPGQGSATKTQYF. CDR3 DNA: TGTGCTAGTGGTTTGTTTCTTTTGAGTTTTCTACCGGGACAGGGATCCGCAACGAAGACCCAGTACTTC.

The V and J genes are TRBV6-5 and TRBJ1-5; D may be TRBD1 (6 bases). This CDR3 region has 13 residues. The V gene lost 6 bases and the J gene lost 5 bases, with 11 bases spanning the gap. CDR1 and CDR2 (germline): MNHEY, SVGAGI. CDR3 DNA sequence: TGTGCCAGCAGCTTGGACAGCTATCAGCCCCAGCATTTT. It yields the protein CASSLDSYQPQHF.

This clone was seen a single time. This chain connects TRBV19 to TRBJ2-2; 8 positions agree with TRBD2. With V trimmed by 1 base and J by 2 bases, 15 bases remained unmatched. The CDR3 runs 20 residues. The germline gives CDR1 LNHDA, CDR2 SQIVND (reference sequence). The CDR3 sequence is CASSIGFWPSGLDNTGELFF. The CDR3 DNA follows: TGTGCCAGTAGTATAGGGTTTTGGCCTAGCGGGTTGGATAACACCGGGGAGCTGTTTTTT.